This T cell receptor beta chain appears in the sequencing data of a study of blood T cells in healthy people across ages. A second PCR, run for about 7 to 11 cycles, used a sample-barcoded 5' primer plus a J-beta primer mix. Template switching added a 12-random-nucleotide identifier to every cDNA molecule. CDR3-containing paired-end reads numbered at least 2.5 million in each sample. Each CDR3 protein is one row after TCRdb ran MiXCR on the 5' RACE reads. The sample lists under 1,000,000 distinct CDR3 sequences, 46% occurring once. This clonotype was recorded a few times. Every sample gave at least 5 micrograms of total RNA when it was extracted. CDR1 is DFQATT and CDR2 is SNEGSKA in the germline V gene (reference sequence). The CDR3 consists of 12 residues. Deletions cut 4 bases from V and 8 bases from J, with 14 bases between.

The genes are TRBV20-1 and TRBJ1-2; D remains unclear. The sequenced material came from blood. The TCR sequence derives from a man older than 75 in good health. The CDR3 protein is CSAKGLSRGYTF. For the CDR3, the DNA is TGCAGTGCTAAAGGACTGTCGAGGGGCTACACCTTC.